This T cell receptor (beta chain) was recorded in a study of T cells in Graves' hyperthyroidism and ophthalmopathy. Study overall: The initial diagnosis was the point when peripheral blood was collected, ahead of any treatment.

CDR3 length: 15 amino acids. From germline, CDR1 is MNHNY and CDR2 SVGAGI (reference sequence). Between the trimmed V and J ends, which lost 0 bases and 1 base, there was a span of 9 bases. Findings and limits, study-wide: Researchers found most expanded thyroid clonotypes above 0.001 in blood as well.

Amplification of TCR beta CDR3 regions used RNA as the template. An initial round of RT-PCR targeting the TCR CDR3 relied on the HTBI primer set. TCRdb re-analysed the multiplex PCR reads in MiXCR, keeping a single row per CDR3 protein. The table has 350,000 to 450,000 distinct CDR3 sequences, about an eighth seen once. Source material for PBMCs was around 10 ml fresh peripheral blood. With regard to this clonotype: The antigen is not known.

The receptor was isolated from a man aged 45-65 years with Graves' ophthalmopathy. The chain couples TRBV6-6 to TRBJ1-1; D is ambiguous. Sample: blood. Written as DNA, the CDR3 is TGTGCCAGCAGTTACTCGGGCAGAGCGAACACTGAAGCTTTCTTT. It encodes CASSYSGRANTEAFF.